The next 20 T cell receptor beta chains were all read from a single sample in a study of tumor-infiltrating lymphocytes in localized non-small cell lung cancer. Sequencing used immunoSEQ multiplex PCR; TCRdb keeps in-frame clones, though not all of them. Of some 13,000 clones listed, approximately 72% were seen once; the top ten hold around a tenth. Sequencing input: uninvolved lung tissue not adjacent to the tumor. Receptor source: a human donor with non-small cell lung cancer.

The V gene is TRBV29-1, the J gene TRBJ1-1, with TRBD1 matching 9 bases. From germline, CDR1 is SQVTM and CDR2 ANQGSEA. J gave up 0 bases and V 6 bases, and 5 bases lay outside the gene matches. CDR3 length equals 14 residues. The CDR3 sequence is CSVHRGQVNTEAFF. The CDR3 DNA sequence: TGCAGCGTCCACAGGGGGCAAGTGAACACTGAAGCTTTCTTT. The full variable domain, in which reference TRBV29-1 and TRBJ1-1 provide the parts outside the CDR3, is SAVISQKPSRDICQRGTSLTIQCQVDSQVTMMFWYRQQPGQSLTLIATANQGSEATYESGFVIDKFPISRPNLTFSTLTVSNMSPEDSSIYLCSVHRGQVNTEAFFGQGTRLTVV.

This clone was recorded a few times. This sequence joins TRBV7-2 and TRBJ2-7; D not certain. V was shortened by 1 base and J by 3 bases, with 7 bases between the two germline ends. Germline-derived CDR1 and CDR2 are SGHTA and FQGNSA. There are 13 residues in the CDR3. Here the CDR3 reads CASSLGRSYEQYV. CDR3 nucleotide sequence: TGTGCCAGCAGCTTAGGTAGGAGCTACGAGCAGTACGTC.

The J gene is TRBJ2-3, the V gene TRBV9, with 8 positions matching TRBD2. Germline CDR1 reads SGDLS; CDR2 reads YYNGEE. The CDR3 is 15 amino acids. After removal of 0 bases from V and 3 bases from J, the junction contained 3 bases not matched to a gene. Here the CDR3 DNA reads TGTGCCAGCAGCGTAGCGGGAGGGCCAACAGATACGCAGTATTTT. It encodes CASSVAGGPTDTQYF.

This chain joins TRBV19 and TRBJ1-5; no clear D gene. Trimming cost V 0 bases and J 10 bases, with 10 bases left between them. Germline V gives CDR1 LNHDA, CDR2 SQIVND (reference sequence). The CDR3 runs to 13 residues. The CDR3 loop is CASSIDRHSPQHF. CDR3 DNA: TGTGCCAGTAGTATAGATCGGCATAGTCCCCAGCATTTT. Looking up the rest from reference TRBV19 and TRBJ1-5 gives the full variable domain: DGGITQSPKYLFRKEGQNVTLSCEQNLNHDAMYWYRQDPGQGLRLIYYSQIVNDFQKGDIAEGYSVSREKKESFPLTVTSAQKNPTAFYLCASSIDRHSPQHFGDGTRLSIL.

The chain employs TRBV27 and TRBJ1-3; D unresolved. Trimming cost V 6 bases and J 0 bases, with 12 bases left between them. Germline CDR1 MNHEY, CDR2 SMNVEV (reference sequence). This CDR3 has 15 amino acids. The CDR3 DNA is TGTGCCAGCAGGTGGGCAGAGATCTCTGGAAACACCATATATTTT. This sequence encodes CASRWAEISGNTIYF.

The chain couples TRBV19 to TRBJ1-1, with no clear D. The CDR3 has 15 amino acids. V lost 7 bases and J lost 0, with 15 bases in between. Germline CDR1 is LNHDA and CDR2 is SQIVND (reference sequence). CDR3: CASTGSVMVNTEAFF. DNA of the CDR3: TGTGCCAGTACGGGGTCGGTGATGGTGAACACTGAAGCTTTCTTT.

This rearrangement joins TRBV6-1 to TRBJ2-7; 8 bases map to TRBD1. CDR1 is MNHNS and CDR2 is SASEGT in the germline V gene. Trimming took 5 bases from V and 3 from J; bases not matched to a gene: 6. The CDR3 is 14 amino acids. The CDR3 nucleotides read TGTGCCAGCAGTTCCACAGACAGGGGCTACGAGCAGTACGTC. Its translation is CASSSTDRGYEQYV.

V is TRBV4-2 and J is TRBJ1-1, with D tentatively TRBD1 (5 bases). CDR3 length equals 15 residues. Germline V gene data show CDR1 as LGHNA and CDR2 as YNFKEQ. V lost 5 bases and J lost 4, with 17 bases in between. The CDR3 here is CASSVQTGVGTEAFF. The CDR3 DNA reads as TGTGCCAGCAGCGTCCAAACGGGGGTGGGCACTGAAGCTTTCTTT.

The chain uses TRBV5-1 and TRBJ1-2, with 8 nucleotides matching TRBD1. The CDR3 has 14 residues. The V segment lost 2 bases and the J segment 4 bases; nucleotides outside the gene matches: 4. Germline values: CDR1 SGHRS, CDR2 YFSETQ. CDR3 sequence (DNA): TGCGCCAGCAGCTTCGAGGGACAGGTCTATGGCTACACCTTC. Amino acids: CASSFEGQVYGYTF.

This chain connects TRBV7-2 to TRBJ1-1; D is unclear. V dropped 4 bases and J dropped 5 bases, with 17 bases sitting between them. Germline V CDR1 and CDR2: SGHTA, FQGNSA. The CDR3 is 15 amino acids. CDR3 nucleotides: TGTGCCAGCAGCTCTTATTCTAGGGTAAGGACTGAAGCTTTCTTT. Amino acids: CASSSYSRVRTEAFF.

The chain employs TRBV5-4 and TRBJ2-5, with TRBD1 matching over 11 bases. Germline CDR1 is SGHNT and CDR2 is YYREEE (reference sequence). V shed 3 bases, J shed 6 bases, and the junction held 4 bases outside the gene matches. This CDR3 has 14 amino acids. CDR3 bases: TGTGCCAGCAGCTCGGGACAGGGGGAACAGACCCAGTACTTC. Protein product: CASSSGQGEQTQYF.

The rearrangement joins TRBV10-3 to TRBJ2-2; D gene ambiguous. Per germline, CDR1 ENHRY and CDR2 SYGVKD. CDR3 size: 12 residues. Trimming took 8 bases from V and 5 from J, leaving 9 bases between them. The DNA for the CDR3 is TGTGCCATCCAGAACGGGACCGGGGAGCTGTTTTTT. This codes for CAIQNGTGELFF.

This clone has more than one count but fewer than ten. The junction does not match germline at one end; this may be a read error. This chain joins TRBV4-2 and TRBJ1-5, with D uncertain. Germline assignment: CDR1 LGHNA and CDR2 YNFKEQ. The CDR3 length is 15 residues. The CDR3 coding sequence is TGTGCCAGCAGTCAAGGGTCGGGTAGCAATCAGCCCCAGCATTTT. Its protein is CASSQGSGSNQPQHF.

This chain joins TRBV2 and TRBJ1-2; TRBD1 matches at 10 bases. The CDR3 is made up of 13 amino acids. V was clipped by 8 bases and J by 4 bases; unmatched bases: 4. CDR1 is SNHLY and CDR2 is FYNNEI in the germline V gene. The CDR3 nucleotides read TGTGCCAGCCGGAGGGACAGGGGCTATGGCTACACCTTC. This translates into CASRRDRGYGYTF.

This clone is large. The V and J genes are TRBV10-3 and TRBJ1-1; D is perhaps TRBD1 (5 bases). Deletions cut 4 bases from V and 4 bases from J, with 13 bases between. Germline CDR1 reads ENHRY; CDR2 reads SYGVKD. The CDR3 runs 14 residues. The chain's CDR3 is CAISVGGDGTEAFF. CDR3 DNA sequence: TGTGCCATCAGTGTTGGGGGGGACGGCACTGAAGCTTTCTTT.

The chain has TRBV25-1 and TRBJ1-2, with D perhaps TRBD1 (6 bases). CDR3 size: 14 residues. V lost 8 bases, J lost 5 bases, and 18 bases lay in between. CDR1 and CDR2 (germline): MGHDK, SYGVNS. The CDR3 loop is CASAAAGTPYGYTF. In nucleotides, the CDR3 is TGTGCCAGCGCGGCCGCCGGGACACCTTATGGCTACACCTTC.

V usage is TRBV4-1 and J usage is TRBJ2-3; 8 bases fit TRBD2. Germline CDR1 is MGHRA and CDR2 is YSYEKL. This CDR3 has 14 amino acids. V dropped 1 base and J dropped 6; count of bases not matched to a gene: 3. CDR3 DNA: TGCGCCAGCAGCCAAGCGGGGGGGCCCGATACGCAGTATTTT. It encodes CASSQAGGPDTQYF.

The CDR3 loop reads CASSASSVSLAFF. In DNA, the CDR3 is TGTGCCAGCAGCGCATCCTCCGTATCTCTAGCTTTCTTT. The rearrangement uses TRBV7-9 and TRBJ1-1; D gene unclear. The CDR3 consists of 13 residues. Germline V gene lookup returns CDR1 SEHNR and CDR2 FQNEAQ (reference sequence). Trimming stripped 5 bases from V and 10 bases from J, with 17 bases between.

The rearrangement joins TRBV5-4 to TRBJ2-5; 11 positions agree with TRBD2. The junction had 4 bases not matched to a gene; V was cut back by 4 bases and J by 2 bases. In germline, CDR1 is SGHNT, CDR2 YYREEE (reference sequence). This CDR3 spans 15 amino acids. This chain's CDR3 is CASSPGTSGQETQYF. CDR3 in DNA: TGTGCCAGCAGCCCGGGGACTAGCGGACAAGAGACCCAGTACTTC.

The V and J genes are TRBV7-2 and TRBJ1-2; tentatively, D is TRBD1 (5 bases). This CDR3 is 16 amino acids long. Trimming left V 2 bases short and J 4 bases short, with 17 bases between. The germline V gene encodes CDR1 SGHTA and CDR2 FQGNSA. This CDR3 is CASSLNAGLGGYGYTF. CDR3 in DNA: TGTGCCAGCAGCTTAAATGCAGGTCTCGGGGGCTATGGCTACACCTTC.